This TCR beta chain was profiled in a study of identical twins. TCRdb processed the 5' RACE reads anew with MiXCR; each CDR3 protein has one entry. The sample shows hundreds of thousands of distinct CDR3 sequences, around 8.3% of them seen only once. Germline CDR1 SGHRS, CDR2 YFSETQ. The CDR3 is 18 amino acids. Trimming left V 3 bases short and J 1 base short, with 20 bases between. Study-level results: Memory repertoires showed no such pattern, whereas abundant cord blood beta clonotypes carried fewer insertions. Findings depended on cross-sectional statistics rather than tracking the same donors.

This clonotype was seen only a few times. Its antigen is as yet unknown. These data are also associated with another study on yellow fever vaccine responses in identical twins.

V usage is TRBV5-1 and J usage is TRBJ2-1; D is ambiguous. This TCR derives from a woman aged 18-29 years in good health. Material: PBMCs. The CDR3 region is CASSWTPAGEYSYNEQFF. The CDR3 region has the DNA TGCGCCAGCAGCTGGACGCCTGCAGGAGAATATTCCTACAATGAGCAGTTCTTC. Full variable domain (remainder filled in from reference TRBV5-1 and TRBJ2-1): KAGVTQTPRYLIKTRGQQVTLSCSPISGHRSVSWYQQTPGQGLQFLFEYFSETQRNKGNFPGRFSGRQFSNSRSEMNVSTLELGDSALYLCASSWTPAGEYSYNEQFFGPGTRLTVL.